Below, 12 T cell receptor beta chains from the same sample are listed, as sequenced in a study of PD-1 blockade in classical Hodgkin lymphoma. The time point was: cycle 4 day 1 (C4D1), after 6 weeks of nivolumab. With no exception, relapse followed autologous stem cell transplantation in all patients, and brentuximab vedotin exposure varied. The data were produced by immunoSEQ multiplex PCR, yet TCRdb's version contains in-frame clones alone and is incomplete. The sample consists of approximately 38,000 clones, 75% to 85% of them appearing once. The input for sequencing was peripheral blood mononuclear cells (PBMCs), taken before the fourth cycle of nivolumab. Every receptor here comes from a human donor with classical Hodgkin lymphoma.

The chain has TRBV6-6 and TRBJ2-7; the match to TRBD1 covers 9 bases. Per germline, CDR1 MNHNY and CDR2 SVGAGI (reference sequence). The J segment lost 1 base and the V segment lost 6 bases, leaving 7 bases of the junction unmatched. CDR3 length: 15 residues. The CDR3: CASRHTGTGSYEQYF. The CDR3 region has the DNA TGTGCCAGCAGACACACCGGGACAGGGTCCTACGAGCAGTACTTC.

In its sample, this clone was seen a few times. The gene calls are TRBV29-1 and TRBJ1-1; D may be TRBD1 (5 bases). The CDR3 runs 14 residues. The germline CDR1 and CDR2 sequences are SQVTM and ANQGSEA. Trimming removed 4 bases at V and 1 base at J, with 13 bases between. Here the CDR3 DNA reads TGCAGCGTTGTTGTCCGGGGCAGGAACACTGAAGCTTTCTTT. It codes for CSVVVRGRNTEAFF.

The V call is TRBV19, the J call TRBJ2-1; D is possibly TRBD1 (5 bases). V lost 3 bases to trimming and J lost 0 bases, with 12 bases between them. The CDR3 is 16 residues long. CDR1 LNHDA and CDR2 SQIVND come from the germline V gene (reference sequence). The CDR3 DNA reads as TGTGCCAGTAGTATGATGTCGACAGTCTCCTACAATGAGCAGTTCTTC. It is translated as CASSMMSTVSYNEQFF.

The CDR3 protein is CSVPPGTGLKGSTEAFF. The CDR3 DNA follows: TGCAGCGTGCCCCCCGGGACAGGCCTCAAGGGGAGCACTGAAGCTTTCTTT. V gene TRBV29-1 combines with J gene TRBJ1-1, with 8 bases fitting TRBD1. Trimming at V came to 6 bases and at J to 4 bases, leaving 19 bases not matched to a gene. The CDR3 contains 17 residues. CDR1 SQVTM and CDR2 ANQGSEA come from the germline V gene.

This chain links TRBV7-2 with TRBJ1-4, with D uncertain. CDR1 is SGHTA and CDR2 is FQGNSA in the germline V gene. The V end lost 5 bases, the J end lost 6 bases, and 16 bases lay between the germline ends. The CDR3 is 15 residues long. This CDR3 reads CASSPSVSTDEKLFF. CDR3 nucleotide sequence: TGTGCCAGCAGCCCTTCGGTCTCCACAGATGAAAAACTGTTTTTT.

This rearrangement joins TRBV29-1 to TRBJ2-7; D is uncertain. V was cut by 5 bases and J by 2 bases, with 7 bases left in between. The CDR3 spans 11 residues. Germline V gives CDR1 SQVTM, CDR2 ANQGSEA. Here the CDR3 DNA reads TGCAGCGTTTCCTTTACCTACGAGCAGTACTTC. Encoded protein: CSVSFTYEQYF.

This clone was seen more than once but under ten times. The genes are TRBV7-8 and TRBJ1-2; a possible D gene is TRBD1 (5 bases). CDR3 size: 14 residues. The V end lost 5 bases, the J end lost 5 bases, and 15 bases lay between the germline ends. CDR1 is SGHVS, CDR2 FQNEAQ, per germline. The CDR3 nucleotides read TGTGCCAGCAGCGACAGCGGGACGGGGTATGGCTACACCTTC. This codes for CASSDSGTGYGYTF. Looking up the rest from reference TRBV7-8 and TRBJ1-2 gives the full variable domain: GAGVSQSPRYKVAKRGQDVALRCDPISGHVSLFWYQQALGQGPEFLTYFQNEAQLDKSGLPSDRFFAERPEGSVSTLKIQRTQQEDSAVYLCASSDSGTGYGYTFGSGTRLTVV.

This chain joins TRBV5-1 and TRBJ2-1; D may be TRBD2 (5 bases). The germline V gene encodes CDR1 SGHRS and CDR2 YFSETQ. The V and J ends lost 6 bases and 14 bases respectively, with 18 bases between them. CDR3 length: 12 residues. The CDR3 DNA follows: TGCGCCAGCAACTTTGACCGGGAAAAGGAGTTCTTC. It encodes CASNFDREKEFF.

The chain couples TRBV7-9 to TRBJ1-1; D remains ambiguous. Trimming removed 3 bases from V and 1 base from J, with 9 bases in between. The V gene's germline CDR1 is SEHNR and CDR2 FQNEAQ (reference sequence). The CDR3 has 14 amino acids. Written as DNA, the CDR3 is TGTGCCAGCAGCTTCCCACAGAGGAACACTGAAGCTTTCTTT. Translation gives CASSFPQRNTEAFF.

V gene TRBV5-8 combines with J gene TRBJ2-7; 8 bases match TRBD2. After removal of 6 bases from V and 2 bases from J, the junction contained 7 bases not matched to a gene. The CDR3 contains 14 residues. Germline V gives CDR1 SGHTS, CDR2 YDEGEE. DNA of the CDR3: TGTGCCAGCACCCGGGGGGGTAGACCCTACGAGCAGTACTTC. Translating gives CASTRGGRPYEQYF.

This chain uses TRBV28 with TRBJ2-6, with D unresolved. The length of the CDR3 is 15 residues. The V gene lost 5 bases and the J gene lost 2 bases, with 10 bases spanning the gap. CDR1 and CDR2 (germline): MDHEN, SYDVKM. DNA of the CDR3: TGTGCCAGCAGTGTATTACCCGCTGGGGCCAACGTCCTGACTTTC. This gives the protein CASSVLPAGANVLTF.

This clone was seen a single time. The chain combines TRBV23-1 with TRBJ1-2; 10 nucleotides match TRBD1. TRBV23-1 is given ORF status, its function remaining uncertain. The CDR3 covers 13 residues. Losses at the gene ends were 6 bases for V and 7 bases for J; bases not matched to a gene: 5. In DNA form, the CDR3 reads TGCGCCAGCAGGGACAGGGGGGAAGTTGGCTACACCTTC. Translation gives CASRDRGEVGYTF.